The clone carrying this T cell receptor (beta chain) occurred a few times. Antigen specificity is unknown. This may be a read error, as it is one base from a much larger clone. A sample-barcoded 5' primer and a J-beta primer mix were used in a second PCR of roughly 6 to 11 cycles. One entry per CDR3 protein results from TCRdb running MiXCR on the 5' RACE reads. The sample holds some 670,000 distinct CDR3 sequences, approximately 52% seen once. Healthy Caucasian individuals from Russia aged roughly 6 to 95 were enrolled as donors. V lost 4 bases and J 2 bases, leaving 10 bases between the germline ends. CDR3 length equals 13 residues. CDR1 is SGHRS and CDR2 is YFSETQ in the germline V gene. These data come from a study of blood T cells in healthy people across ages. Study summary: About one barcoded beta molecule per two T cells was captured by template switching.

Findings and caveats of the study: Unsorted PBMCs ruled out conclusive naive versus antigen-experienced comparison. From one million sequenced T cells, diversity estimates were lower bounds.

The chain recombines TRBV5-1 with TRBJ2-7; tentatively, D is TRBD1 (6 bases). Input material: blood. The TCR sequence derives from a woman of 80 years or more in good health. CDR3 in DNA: TGCGCCAGCAGCGTGGGGGCCCCCTACGAGCAGTACTTC. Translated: CASSVGAPYEQYF. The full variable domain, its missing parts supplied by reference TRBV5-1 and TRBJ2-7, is KAGVTQTPRYLIKTRGQQVTLSCSPISGHRSVSWYQQTPGQGLQFLFEYFSETQRNKGNFPGRFSGRQFSNSRSEMNVSTLELGDSALYLCASSVGAPYEQYFGPGTRLTVT.